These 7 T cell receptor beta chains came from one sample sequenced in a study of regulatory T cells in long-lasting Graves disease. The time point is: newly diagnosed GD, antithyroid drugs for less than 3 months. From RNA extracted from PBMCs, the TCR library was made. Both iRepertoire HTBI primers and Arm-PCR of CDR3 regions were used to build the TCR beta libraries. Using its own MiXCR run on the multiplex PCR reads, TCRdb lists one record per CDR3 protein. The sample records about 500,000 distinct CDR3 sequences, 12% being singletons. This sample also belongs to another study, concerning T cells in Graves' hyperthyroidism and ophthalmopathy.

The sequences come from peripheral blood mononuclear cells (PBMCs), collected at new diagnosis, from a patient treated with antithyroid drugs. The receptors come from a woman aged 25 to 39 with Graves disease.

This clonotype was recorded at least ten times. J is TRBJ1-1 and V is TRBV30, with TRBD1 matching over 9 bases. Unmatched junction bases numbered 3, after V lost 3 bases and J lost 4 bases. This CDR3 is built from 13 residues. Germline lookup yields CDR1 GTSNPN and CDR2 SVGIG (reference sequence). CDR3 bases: TGTGCCTGGAGCGGACAGGGGTTCACTGAAGCTTTCTTT. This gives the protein CAWSGQGFTEAFF.

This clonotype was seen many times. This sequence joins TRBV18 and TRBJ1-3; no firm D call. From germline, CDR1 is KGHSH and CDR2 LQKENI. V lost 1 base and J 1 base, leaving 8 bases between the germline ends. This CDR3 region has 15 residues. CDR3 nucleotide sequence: TGTGCCAGCTCACCACAGGAAGGGTCTGGAAACACCATATATTTT. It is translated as CASSPQEGSGNTIYF.

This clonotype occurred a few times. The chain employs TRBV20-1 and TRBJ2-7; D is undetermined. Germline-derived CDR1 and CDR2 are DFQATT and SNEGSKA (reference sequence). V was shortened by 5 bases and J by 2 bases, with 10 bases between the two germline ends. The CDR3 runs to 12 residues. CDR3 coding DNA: TGCAGTGCTGAGACAAGTACCTACGAGCAGTACTTC. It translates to CSAETSTYEQYF.

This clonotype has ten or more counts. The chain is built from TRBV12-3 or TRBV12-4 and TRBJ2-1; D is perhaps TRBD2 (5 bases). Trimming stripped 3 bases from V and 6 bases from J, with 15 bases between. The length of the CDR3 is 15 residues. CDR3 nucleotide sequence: TGTGCCAGCAGTTTTCCCCTCACCCTAGCCAATGAGCAGTTCTTC. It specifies CASSFPLTLANEQFF.

CDR3 coding DNA: TGTGCCAGCACCCGAATAGCGGGAGGGGAGCTGTTTTTT. It is translated as CASTRIAGGELFF. The chain is built from TRBV27 and TRBJ2-2, with TRBD2 matching over 8 bases. V trimming: 7 bases; J trimming: 8 bases; junction bases outside the gene matches: 6. CDR3 length: 13 residues. The germline V gene has CDR1 MNHEY and CDR2 SMNVEV (reference sequence).

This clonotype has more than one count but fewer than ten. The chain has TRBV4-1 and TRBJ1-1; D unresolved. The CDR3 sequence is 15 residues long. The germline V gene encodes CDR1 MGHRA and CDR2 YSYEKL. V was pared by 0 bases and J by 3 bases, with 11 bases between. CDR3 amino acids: CASSQESALHTEAFF. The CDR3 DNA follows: TGCGCCAGCAGCCAAGAATCGGCATTGCACACTGAAGCTTTCTTT.

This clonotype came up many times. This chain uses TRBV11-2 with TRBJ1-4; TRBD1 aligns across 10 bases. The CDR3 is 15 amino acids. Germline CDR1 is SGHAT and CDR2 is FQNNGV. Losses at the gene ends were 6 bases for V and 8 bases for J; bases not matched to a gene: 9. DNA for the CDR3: TGTGCCAGCAGGAGGCCGGGACAGGGGAAAGAAAAACTGTTTTTT. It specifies CASRRPGQGKEKLFF.